The rows below give T cell receptor beta chains drawn from one sample of a study of radiotherapy plus CTLA-4 blockade in lung cancer. TCRdb's copy holds only in-frame clones and misses some; the assay was immunoSEQ multiplex PCR. The sample shows about 46,000 clones, roughly 83% of them seen only once. The input for sequencing was peripheral blood, taken from a patient treated with radiotherapy plus ipilimumab. Receptor source: a human donor with non-small cell lung cancer who had a complete response to radiotherapy plus ipilimumab. CDR3s include the opening cysteine and the closing phenylalanine or tryptophan.

TRBV6-1,11,CASRGDNTIYF
TRBV5-1,16,CASSLGTGRSGNTIYF
TRBV15,14,CATSIGGAWETQYF
TRBV6-5,15,CASRLGQGNTGELFF
TRBV6-4,15,CASSDSTSGRETQYF
TRBV5-1,15,CASSLVGKGAEGYTF
TRBV19,15,CASSAGTGGGYEQYF
TRBV9,14,CASSEGTARAPLHF
TRBV7-2,15,CASSLAMWGRNGYTF
TRBV2,15,CASSNRLAANNEQFF
TRBV19,15,CASSPGRFNSYEQYF
TRBV7-2,14,CASSRDFSNYGYTF
TRBV6-5,15,CASSYVTGGSYEQYF
TRBV25-1,14,CASSVSGTAYGYTF
TRBV5-5,13,CASSPDRGYGYTF
TRBV10-3,11,CAAGGDGELFF
TRBV30,15,CAWSRKGLTNTEAFF
TRBV5-1,16,CASSPTQGTGHNEQFF
TRBV6-6,15,CASSSPRGVNEKLFF
TRBV5-1,14,CASSLAGMNTEAFF
TRBV19,13,CASSPGGNSPLHF
TRBV13,14,CASSLGGRGGELFF
TRBV5-6,14,CASSWRGRRHEQYF
TRBV10-1,15,CASSSDSSGANVLTF
TRBV19,14,CASAVPGLNTEAFF
TRBV1,16,CTSSQESARGRHTIYF
TRBV7-9,14,CASSDYSGANVLTF
TRBV20-1,11,CSASSVNIQYF
TRBV4-1,16,CASSQAQDFQEYTQYF
TRBV4-3,12,CASSQGGSGAFF
TRBV6-5,14,CASTNHLNTGELFF
TRBV4-3,17,CASSQSADRGLDEKLFF
TRBV6-1,15,CASRTEESGANVLTF
TRBV29-1,14,CSGEKGGGIKTQYF
TRBV5-1,16,CASSSGAADLNTEAFF
TRBV5-1,13,CASSLAGNQPQHF
TRBV5-1,18,CASSKGILAGLNTGELFF
TRBV30,14,CAWSWRGGVYEQFF
TRBV5-1,18,CASSLATGTGAPGTEAFF
TRBV19,15,CASSLRTSYQETQYF
TRBV7-8,14,CASSWRGSGNTIYF
TRBV5-4,14,CASSSGGTYYGYTF
TRBV7-8,15,CASSLDARGNTEAFF
TRBV19,15,CASRATGISGNTIYF